This is a list of T cell receptor beta chains from one sample in a study of early T cells in non-severe SARS-CoV-2 infection. From the 5' RACE reads, TCRdb called clonotypes with MiXCR, one entry per CDR3 protein. The sample includes tens of thousands of distinct CDR3 sequences, roughly 4.7% of them seen just once. The sample taken for sequencing was whole blood. These receptors originate from an adult who was a healthcare worker with PCR-confirmed SARS-CoV-2 infection or an uninfected control (not recorded which). Each CDR3 is given with its conserved first and last residue. Each record gives: V gene, D gene, J gene, clone size, CDR3 DNA, CDR3 protein. The D gene is left open where the match is weak. The size entry is marked missing in some rows and otherwise reads once, few, many or a size class.

TRBV7-9	-	TRBJ1-3	many	TGTGCCAGCAGCTTAGAAGACGCCGTGAGCTCTGGAAACACCATATATTTT	CASSLEDAVSSGNTIYF
TRBV9	-	TRBJ2-1	many	TGTGCCAGCAGCTTATCCTACAATGAGCAGTTCTTC	CASSLSYNEQFF
TRBV27	TRBD1	TRBJ2-1	many	TGTGCCAGCGGACAGGGGGCTTGGAATGAGCAGTTCTTC	CASGQGAWNEQFF
TRBV20-1	TRBD2	TRBJ2-2	-	TGCAGTGCTAGAGATCACAAGCGGGGGGACACCGGGGAGCTGTTTTTT	CSARDHKRGDTGELFF
TRBV12-3/TRBV12-4	TRBD2	TRBJ2-1	many	TGTGCCAGCAGCCGTACTAGCGGGGGGCCCTTCTACAATGAGCAGTTCTTC	CASSRTSGGPFYNEQFF
TRBV7-2	TRBD2	TRBJ2-7	many	TGTGCCAGCACCTGGATAGCGGGGGAGGGGGAGCAGTACTTC	CASTWIAGEGEQYF
TRBV12-3/TRBV12-4	-	TRBJ2-1	-	TGTGCCAGCAGTATATTTATAGGCCTTTACAATGAGCAGTTCTTC	CASSIFIGLYNEQFF
TRBV28	-	TRBJ2-3	few	TGTGCCAGCAGTTTGATGGAGGGGAGAAGGGGTACGCAGTATTTT	CASSLMEGRRGTQYF
TRBV7-2	-	TRBJ1-1	many	TGTGCCAGCATCCCTTGGGGAGAGCTCACTGAAGCTTTCTTT	CASIPWGELTEAFF
TRBV18	-	TRBJ1-1	many	TGTGCCAGCTCACCAAGTGGACAGCTAAACACTGAAGCTTTCTTT	CASSPSGQLNTEAFF
TRBV11-2	-	TRBJ1-1	-	TGTGCCAGCAGCTTAAAATCCTCTAACACTGAAGCTTTCTTT	CASSLKSSNTEAFF
TRBV7-8	-	TRBJ2-3	many	TGTGCCAGCAGCTTTGGCCCCGGGAGAGATACGCAGTATTTT	CASSFGPGRDTQYF
TRBV6-5	-	TRBJ1-1	many	TGTGCCAGCAGTTACGAAGCTGAAGCTTTCTTT	CASSYEAEAFF
TRBV28	TRBD1	TRBJ1-2	many	TGTGCCAGTCAGGGGGGTCTAGATGGCTACACCTTC	CASQGGLDGYTF
TRBV28	TRBD1	TRBJ2-3	few	TGTGCCAGCAGGGTCTCGGACAGGGCGGCAGATACGCAGTATTTT	CASRVSDRAADTQYF
TRBV7-2	-	TRBJ2-3	few	TGTGCCAGCAGCCCCCAGCAGTGGGCAGGGACAGATACGCAGTATTTT	CASSPQQWAGTDTQYF
TRBV12-3/TRBV12-4	TRBD2	TRBJ2-3	-	TGTGCCAGCACCCGGACTAGCCCCACAGATACGCAGTATTTT	CASTRTSPTDTQYF
TRBV10-3	TRBD2	TRBJ2-5	many	TGTGCCATCAGTGTTATGCTCAGCGGGGGAACACAAGAGACCCAGTACTTC	CAISVMLSGGTQETQYF
TRBV12-3/TRBV12-4	-	TRBJ2-7	many	TGTGCCAGCAGTTTCGGCCAGTCGGCCGAGCAGTACTTC	CASSFGQSAEQYF
TRBV29-1	-	TRBJ2-7	few	TGCAGCGTTGAAAGGGCGGGGTACGAGCAGTACTTC	CSVERAGYEQYF
TRBV6-2/TRBV6-3	TRBD2	TRBJ2-1	-	TGTGCTGCAACCAGCGGGGGCTCCTACAATGAGCAGTTCTTC	CAATSGGSYNEQFF
TRBV15	-	TRBJ2-7	-	TGTGCCACCAGCAGAGCGCGGGGTCTCAACGAGCAGTACTTC	CATSRARGLNEQYF
TRBV5-1	-	TRBJ2-1	medium-sized	TGCGCCAGCAGCTTGGAAGGCCAGAAGCAGTTCTTC	CASSLEGQKQFF
TRBV7-2	-	TRBJ2-1	many	TGTGCCAGCAGCTTAGCGGTTTCCTACAATGAGCAGTTCTTC	CASSLAVSYNEQFF
TRBV9	-	TRBJ1-5	-	TGTGCCAGCAGCGACGGGACTCACCAGCCCCAGCATTTT	CASSDGTHQPQHF
TRBV12-3/TRBV12-4	TRBD1	TRBJ1-1	-	TGTGCCAGCAGCCCCACAGGGGGCGCCACTGAAGCTTTCTTT	CASSPTGGATEAFF